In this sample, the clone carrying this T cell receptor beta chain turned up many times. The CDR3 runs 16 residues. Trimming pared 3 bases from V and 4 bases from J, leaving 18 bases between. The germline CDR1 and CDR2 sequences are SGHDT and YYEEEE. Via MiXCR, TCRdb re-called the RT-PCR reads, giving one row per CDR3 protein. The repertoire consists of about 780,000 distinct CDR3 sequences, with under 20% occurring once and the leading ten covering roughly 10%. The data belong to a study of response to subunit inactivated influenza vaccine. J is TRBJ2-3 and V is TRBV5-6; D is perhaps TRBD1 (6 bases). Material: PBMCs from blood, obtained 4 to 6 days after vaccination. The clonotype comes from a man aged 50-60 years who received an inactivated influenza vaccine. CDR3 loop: CASSWETGSRADTQYF. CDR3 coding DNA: TGTGCCAGCAGCTGGGAGACAGGTTCGCGGGCAGATACGCAGTATTTT. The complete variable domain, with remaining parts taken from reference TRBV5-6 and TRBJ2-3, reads DAGVTQSPTHLIKTRGQQVTLRCSPKSGHDTVSWYQQALGQGPQFIFQYYEEEERQRGNFPDRFSGHQFPNYSSELNVNALLLGDSALYLCASSWETGSRADTQYFGPGTRLTVL.